The 27 T cell receptor beta chains presented below share a single source sample, sequenced in a study of blood T cell repertoires in COVID-19. TCRdb's table, derived via immunoSEQ multiplex PCR, lists solely in-frame clones and lacks some. Among some 230,000 clones, roughly 80% were seen once, and the ten largest hold 5.1%. The material sequenced was peripheral blood. The receptor set was obtained from a woman aged 60-75 years who had recovered from COVID-19.

V and J are TRBV12-5 and TRBJ2-5; tentative D call: TRBD1 (6 bases). The V end lost 1 base, the J end lost 5 bases, and 11 bases lay between the germline ends. The CDR3 has 14 amino acids. Germline V lookup: CDR1 LGHNT, CDR2 FRNRAP. The DNA of the CDR3 is TGTGCTAGTGGTTTGGACAGGGAGTATGAGACCCAGTACTTC. Amino acid sequence: CASGLDREYETQYF.

The CDR3 loop is CASSSTGGEPAFF. The CDR3 coding sequence is TGTGCCAGCAGCTCAACAGGGGGCGAGCCCGCTTTCTTT. V usage is TRBV7-9 and J usage is TRBJ1-1; 9 bases align to TRBD1. Germline V lookup: CDR1 SEHNR, CDR2 FQNEAQ (reference sequence). V lost 4 bases, J lost 11 bases, and 8 bases stayed unmatched. The CDR3 loop spans 13 amino acids.

CDR3 loop: CASGFAGAVLEQFF. In DNA form, the CDR3 reads TGTGCTAGTGGTTTCGCGGGGGCGGTTTTAGAGCAGTTCTTC. The chain links TRBV12-5 to TRBJ2-1; the D gene is possibly TRBD2 (7 bases). Trimming pared 3 bases from V and 10 bases from J, leaving 16 bases between. CDR3 length: 14 residues. The germline gives CDR1 LGHNT, CDR2 FRNRAP.

The chain uses TRBV7-6 and TRBJ2-7; 7 bases map to TRBD2. The V and J ends lost 3 bases and 4 bases, in that order; junction bases with no gene match: 12. The CDR3 is 16 residues long. Germline CDR1 and CDR2: SGHVS and FNYEAQ. CDR3 in amino acids: CASSFSPGGPQYEQYF. CDR3 sequence (DNA): TGTGCCAGCAGCTTTTCCCCGGGGGGACCTCAGTACGAGCAGTACTTC.

V usage is TRBV4-1 and J usage is TRBJ1-6; 8 bases fit TRBD1. Germline loops: CDR1 MGHRA, CDR2 YSYEKL. Trimming took 1 base from V and 4 from J; bases not matched to a gene: 0. The CDR3 consists of 15 residues. CDR3 sequence: CASSQGDRYNSPLHF. CDR3 DNA sequence: TGCGCCAGCAGCCAAGGGGACAGGTATAATTCACCCCTCCACTTT.

This clone has a handful of counts. V usage is TRBV4-2 and J usage is TRBJ2-5; 9 bases map to TRBD1. This CDR3 region has 15 residues. V dropped 5 bases and J dropped 5; count of bases not matched to a gene: 9. CDR1 is LGHNA, CDR2 YNFKEQ, per germline. The CDR3 region is CASSLKQGARETQYF. CDR3 coding DNA: TGTGCCAGCAGCTTGAAACAGGGGGCGCGGGAGACCCAGTACTTC.

V is TRBV30 and J is TRBJ1-1, with D perhaps TRBD1 (5 bases). V was clipped by 0 bases and J by 0 bases, with 8 bases between them. In germline, CDR1 is GTSNPN, CDR2 SVGIG (reference sequence). The CDR3 is 14 amino acids. The CDR3 DNA sequence: TGTGCCTGGAGTGTCCTCAGGGTGAACACTGAAGCTTTCTTT. Amino acids: CAWSVLRVNTEAFF. The whole variable domain, remainder taken from reference TRBV30 and TRBJ1-1, is SQTIHQWPATLVQPVGSPLSLECTVEGTSNPNLYWYRQAAGRGLQLLFYSVGIGQISSEVPQNLSASRPQDRQFILSSKKLLLSDSGFYLCAWSVLRVNTEAFFGQGTRLTVV.

The rearrangement uses TRBV27 and TRBJ2-1, with 15 positions matching TRBD2. The ends lost 1 base at V and 4 bases at J; junction bases unmatched: 5. Germline loops: CDR1 MNHEY, CDR2 SMNVEV (reference sequence). The CDR3 contains 18 residues. The CDR3 bases are TGTGCCAGCAGTTTATTCGGACTAGCGGGGGGGCAGTACAATGAGCAGTTCTTC. Translated, it gives CASSLFGLAGGQYNEQFF.

The V and J genes are TRBV19 and TRBJ1-2, with TRBD1 identical over 8 bases. This CDR3 is built from 12 residues. Germline assignment: CDR1 LNHDA and CDR2 SQIVND (reference sequence). Trimming at V came to 5 bases and at J to 8 bases, leaving 4 bases not matched to a gene. This chain's CDR3 is CASSRQGKGYTF. Here the CDR3 DNA reads TGTGCCAGTAGTCGACAGGGGAAAGGCTACACCTTC.

The chain carries TRBV7-9 and TRBJ1-1; tentatively, D is TRBD1 (5 bases). Germline CDR1 SEHNR, CDR2 FQNEAQ (reference sequence). Trimming pared 1 base from V and 9 bases from J, leaving 12 bases between. The CDR3 loop spans 13 amino acids. CDR3 DNA sequence: TGTGCCAGCAGCTTAGGTGGGGGGACTAAAGCTTTCTTT. Amino acid sequence: CASSLGGGTKAFF.

The genes are TRBV18 and TRBJ2-1; 8 bases match TRBD2. The V segment lost 3 bases and the J segment 2 bases; nucleotides outside the gene matches: 6. The CDR3 sequence is 16 residues long. The germline V gene encodes CDR1 KGHSH and CDR2 LQKENI. CDR3 in DNA: TGTGCCAGCTCACCCCTGAAGCGGGGGACCTACAATGAGCAGTTCTTC. Translation gives CASSPLKRGTYNEQFF. The variable domain in full, with the rest retrieved from reference TRBV18 and TRBJ2-1, is NAGVMQNPRHLVRRRGQEARLRCSPMKGHSHVYWYRQLPEEGLKFMVYLQKENIIDESGMPKERFSAEFPKEGPSILRIQQVVRGDSAAYFCASSPLKRGTYNEQFFGPGTRLTVL.

The rearrangement joins TRBV10-3 to TRBJ2-7, with TRBD1 identical over 9 bases. Per germline, CDR1 ENHRY and CDR2 SYGVKD. CDR3 size: 17 residues. J gave up 2 bases and V 2 bases, and 10 bases lay outside the gene matches. CDR3 amino acids: CAISEGGARDRAYEQYF. CDR3 nucleotides: TGTGCCATCAGTGAGGGCGGTGCGAGGGACAGGGCCTACGAGCAGTACTTC.

The chain joins TRBV2 to TRBJ1-1; TRBD1 matches 9 bases. The CDR3 contains 12 residues. Germline V gives CDR1 SNHLY, CDR2 FYNNEI. Unmatched junction bases numbered 3, after V lost 6 bases and J lost 7 bases. Written as DNA, the CDR3 is TGTGCCAGCAGCTGGGACAGGGTTGAAGCTTTCTTT. It codes for CASSWDRVEAFF. The full variable domain, with the rest looked up from reference TRBV2 and TRBJ1-1, is EPEVTQTPSHQVTQMGQEVILRCVPISNHLYFYWYRQILGQKVEFLVSFYNNEISEKSEIFDDQFSVERPDGSNFTLKIRSTKLEDSAMYFCASSWDRVEAFFGQGTRLTVV.

The J gene is TRBJ2-3, the V gene TRBV4-3; D is perhaps TRBD2 (6 bases). Trimming cost V 2 bases and J 4 bases, with 13 bases left between them. In germline, CDR1 is LGHNA, CDR2 YSLEER. This CDR3 is built from 15 residues. The CDR3 region has the DNA TGCGCCAGCAGCCAACGACTAGGTTCCGCAGATACGCAGTATTTT. This codes for CASSQRLGSADTQYF.

This clone occurred once. The gene calls are TRBV4-1 and TRBJ2-3; D is uncertain. The V gene's germline CDR1 is MGHRA and CDR2 YSYEKL. This CDR3 comprises 20 residues. Trimming pared 3 bases from V and 0 bases from J, leaving 25 bases between. In DNA form, the CDR3 reads TGCGCCAGCAGCCAGATCGGTAAAACCCTTAAAAAAAGAAGCACAGATACGCAGTATTTT. This encodes CASSQIGKTLKKRSTDTQYF.

This rearrangement joins TRBV5-6 to TRBJ2-7; TRBD1 matches at 9 bases. The germline CDR1 and CDR2 sequences are SGHDT and YYEEEE. Germline trimming cut 3 bases from V and 7 bases from J; bases unmatched to any gene: 11. The CDR3 loop spans 15 amino acids. This CDR3 reads CASSSTGQGIVEQYF. CDR3 coding DNA: TGTGCCAGCAGCTCAACGGGACAGGGTATAGTTGAGCAGTACTTC.

The genes are TRBV3-1 (or the pseudogene TRBV3-2) and TRBJ2-3; 7 nucleotides align to TRBD1. From germline, CDR1 is LGHDT and CDR2 YNNKEL (reference sequence). The trim removed 4 bases at V and 3 bases at J, leaving 13 bases unmatched. This CDR3 is 17 amino acids long. CDR3 DNA sequence: TGTGCCAGCAGCCCCTGGACCCGGACAGGTCCTACAGATACGCAGTATTTT. Encoded protein: CASSPWTRTGPTDTQYF.

This clone has a handful of counts. V is TRBV18 and J is TRBJ1-1; D ambiguous. CDR3 length: 14 residues. Germline loops: CDR1 KGHSH, CDR2 LQKENI. Deletions cut 6 bases from V and 4 bases from J, with 15 bases between. The CDR3 DNA reads TGTGCCAGCTCCTCAATAACGGGTCCCACTGAAGCTTTCTTT. Translating it yields CASSSITGPTEAFF.

This clone was counted a few times. The chain recombines TRBV4-2 with TRBJ1-4; D uncertain. There are 16 residues in the CDR3. V was cut by 0 bases and J by 4 bases, with 12 bases left in between. Germline-derived CDR1 and CDR2 are LGHNA and YNFKEQ. CDR3 protein: CASSQDKPGFNEKLFF. CDR3 coding DNA: TGTGCCAGCAGCCAAGACAAACCGGGTTTTAATGAAAAACTGTTTTTT.

This chain uses TRBV7-3 with TRBJ2-3, with 10 nucleotides matching TRBD2. V trimming: 8 bases; J trimming: 1 base; junction bases outside the gene matches: 3. The CDR3 runs 14 residues. Germline V gives CDR1 SGHTA, CDR2 FQGTGA. This CDR3 is CASGGTSGTDTQYF. The CDR3 DNA reads TGTGCCAGCGGCGGGACTAGCGGCACAGATACGCAGTATTTT.

The chain joins TRBV19 to TRBJ1-6; 8 bases align to TRBD1. Trimming took 5 bases from V and 6 from J; bases not matched to a gene: 6. The CDR3 is 15 residues long. Germline CDR1 reads LNHDA; CDR2 reads SQIVND (reference sequence). CDR3 nucleotide sequence: TGTGCCAGTAGTGTCCGGGACAGGACTAATTCACCCCTCCACTTT. The encoded protein is CASSVRDRTNSPLHF.

This chain links TRBV19 with TRBJ2-3; TRBD2 is a possible D gene (6 bases). Between the trimmed V and J ends, which lost 3 bases and 6 bases, there was a span of 13 bases. Germline CDR1 LNHDA, CDR2 SQIVND (reference sequence). The CDR3 has 14 residues. CDR3 sequence: CASSIRRGADTQYF. For the CDR3, the DNA is TGTGCCAGTAGTATTCGGCGGGGTGCCGATACGCAGTATTTT.

This chain uses TRBV7-8 with TRBJ1-2; a possible D gene is TRBD1 (5 bases). V lost 5 bases and J lost 1, with 17 bases in between. The CDR3 is 16 amino acids. From germline, CDR1 is SGHVS and CDR2 FQNEAQ. The CDR3 coding sequence is TGTGCCAGCAGCGCGACGCGAGCAGGGCGTAACTATGGCTACACCTTC. Protein: CASSATRAGRNYGYTF. The whole variable domain, filled in from reference TRBV7-8 and TRBJ1-2, reads GAGVSQSPRYKVAKRGQDVALRCDPISGHVSLFWYQQALGQGPEFLTYFQNEAQLDKSGLPSDRFFAERPEGSVSTLKIQRTQQEDSAVYLCASSATRAGRNYGYTFGSGTRLTVV.

The rearrangement joins TRBV24-1 to TRBJ1-4, with D possibly being TRBD1 (6 bases). This CDR3 is built from 16 residues. Germline loops: CDR1 KGHDR, CDR2 SFDVKD. The germline V and J ends were trimmed by 12 bases and 4 bases, with 23 bases remaining between them. CDR3 loop: CAVRDTETIDNEKLFF. The CDR3 DNA reads as TGTGCCGTCCGGGACACCGAGACTATAGATAATGAAAAACTGTTTTTT.

This chain links TRBV3-1 (or the pseudogene TRBV3-2) with TRBJ2-7; possibly TRBD2 for D (5 bases). The ends were cut back, 0 bases at V and 2 bases at J, with 20 bases in the middle. Germline V CDR1 and CDR2: LGHDT, YNNKEL (reference sequence). The CDR3 loop spans 18 amino acids. The CDR3 sequence: CASSQDRQFGETAYEQYF. CDR3 DNA sequence: TGTGCCAGCAGCCAAGATCGTCAATTCGGGGAGACGGCCTACGAGCAGTACTTC.

The rearrangement joins TRBV27 to TRBJ1-1, with D possibly being TRBD1 (5 bases). Germline loops: CDR1 MNHEY, CDR2 SMNVEV (reference sequence). The CDR3 totals 13 residues. The V gene lost 2 bases and the J gene lost 4 bases, with 8 bases spanning the gap. The CDR3 nucleotides read TGTGCCAGCAGTTTAGTGGGGCCCACTGAAGCTTTCTTT. This translates into CASSLVGPTEAFF.

V is TRBV15 and J is TRBJ1-3; 10 bases are shared with TRBD1. Losses at the gene ends were 0 bases for V and 9 bases for J; bases not matched to a gene: 2. This CDR3 spans 14 amino acids. Germline V gene sequence: CDR1 LNHNV, CDR2 YYDKDF (reference sequence). The CDR3 protein is CATSRDRDRGTIYF. The DNA for the CDR3 is TGTGCCACCAGCAGAGATCGGGACAGGGGCACCATATATTTT.